One and the same sample provided the 21 T cell receptor beta chains below, sequenced in a study of TIL therapy for anti-PD-1-resistant metastatic lung cancer. The libraries were made with immunoSEQ v3. Using immunoSEQ multiplex PCR, the repertoire was profiled, and TCRdb retains in-frame clones only, with some absent. The data show about 49,000 clones, 65% to 80% seen once. As to time point: pre-treatment sample, taken before nivolumab and TIL therapy. This material consisted of blood, taken at baseline. These receptors all stem from a man between 65 and 80 years old with non-small cell lung cancer.

The genes are TRBV7-6 and TRBJ2-3, with TRBD1 matching over 7 bases. The CDR3 runs 15 residues. The V gene end was trimmed by 2 bases and the J gene end by 2 bases; junction bases not matched to a gene: 4. Germline CDR1 reads SGHVS; CDR2 reads FNYEAQ. CDR3 residues: CASSLRDRATDTQYF. CDR3 DNA: TGTGCCAGCAGCTTACGAGACAGGGCCACAGATACGCAGTATTTT.

The V and J genes are TRBV28 and TRBJ1-5; D is ambiguous. The CDR3 has 12 residues. Germline V gene lookup returns CDR1 MDHEN and CDR2 SYDVKM. Trimming shortened V by 2 bases and J by 5 bases, and 4 bases separated the two germline ends. The CDR3 DNA sequence: TGTGCCAGCAGTTTACAGTATCAGCCCCAGCATTTT. It encodes CASSLQYQPQHF.

The chain employs TRBV28 and TRBJ2-5, with a tentative D call TRBD2 (7 bases). The CDR3 runs to 14 residues. Germline V gene lookup returns CDR1 MDHEN and CDR2 SYDVKM. The germline V and J ends were trimmed by 5 bases and 2 bases, with 12 bases remaining between them. The CDR3 DNA follows: TGTGCCAGCAGTAGGGGGGGGTTACAAGAGACCCAGTACTTC. Amino acids: CASSRGGLQETQYF.

The sample holds one count of this clone. This chain joins TRBV5-1 and TRBJ2-7; 8 bases match TRBD1. The CDR3 loop spans 15 amino acids. After removal of 4 bases from V and 6 bases from J, the junction contained 12 bases not matched to a gene. The germline CDR1 and CDR2 sequences are SGHRS and YFSETQ. Written as DNA, the CDR3 is TGCGCCAGCAGCACCTTAGGACAGGGAGTCTCCGAGCAGTACTTC. It translates to CASSTLGQGVSEQYF.

V usage is TRBV28 and J usage is TRBJ1-2, with D perhaps TRBD1 (6 bases). The CDR3 runs 15 residues. Trimming cost V 5 bases and J 0 bases, with 13 bases left between them. Germline V CDR1 and CDR2: MDHEN, SYDVKM. CDR3 loop: CASSLPNRANYGYTF. Written as DNA, the CDR3 is TGTGCCAGCAGTCTACCCAACAGGGCTAACTATGGCTACACCTTC.

The chain has TRBV5-1 and TRBJ2-3; D is perhaps TRBD2 (6 bases). Germline V gives CDR1 SGHRS, CDR2 YFSETQ. V dropped 4 bases and J dropped 2 bases, with 14 bases sitting between them. The CDR3 totals 15 residues. CDR3 sequence: CASSPGWGDTDTQYF. The CDR3 DNA sequence: TGCGCCAGCAGCCCTGGTTGGGGGGACACAGATACGCAGTATTTT.

This sequence joins TRBV9 and TRBJ2-1; 9 bases map to TRBD1. V dropped 2 bases and J dropped 8; count of bases not matched to a gene: 5. Germline V gene sequence: CDR1 SGDLS, CDR2 YYNGEE. This CDR3 spans 14 amino acids. The CDR3 nucleotides are TGTGCCAGCAGCGTGCGGACAGGGGTCGATGAGCAGTTCTTC. Protein sequence: CASSVRTGVDEQFF.

The chain recombines TRBV5-1 with TRBJ2-5; D is unresolved. CDR1 is SGHRS, CDR2 YFSETQ, per germline. This CDR3 has 15 residues. The V gene lost 0 bases and the J gene lost 2 bases, with 11 bases spanning the gap. The CDR3 DNA reads TGCGCCAGCAGCTTGGAGTCGGGTCAGCAAGAGACCCAGTACTTC. As protein: CASSLESGQQETQYF.

The chain joins TRBV14 to TRBJ2-7; 10 nucleotides align to TRBD1. This CDR3 contains 17 residues. V shed 0 bases and J 3 bases; nucleotides not matched to a gene: 8. Germline V gives CDR1 SGHDN, CDR2 FVKESK. DNA for the CDR3: TGTGCCAGCAGCCAAGAGGGGGGACAGGGGAAAGGCTACGAGCAGTACTTC. Translating it yields CASSQEGGQGKGYEQYF.

The chain uses TRBV6-1 and TRBJ1-2, with D tentatively TRBD1 (5 bases). The V gene's germline CDR1 is MNHNS and CDR2 SASEGT. The V end lost 6 bases, the J end lost 5 bases, and 16 bases lay between the germline ends. The CDR3 length is 14 residues. The CDR3 loop is CASSAGTGNYGYTF. As DNA, the CDR3 is TGTGCCAGCAGCGCCGGGACGGGGAATTATGGCTACACCTTC.

The chain has TRBV11-2 and TRBJ2-7; D is possibly TRBD1 or TRBD2 (7 bases each). There are 16 residues in the CDR3. Trimming removed 5 bases from V and 7 bases from J, with 24 bases in between. The V gene's germline CDR1 is SGHAT and CDR2 FQNNGV. The CDR3 DNA follows: TGTGCCAGCAGCCCCAGGGGGGGGACTGATTATAGGGAGCAGTACTTC. This translates into CASSPRGGTDYREQYF.

DNA for the CDR3: TGTGCCAGCAGCCCGACACCTGGAGCGAGAACCAACACCGGGGAGCTGTTTTTT. It translates to CASSPTPGARTNTGELFF. This chain uses TRBV7-3 with TRBJ2-2; D ambiguous. Deletions cut 5 bases from V and 2 bases from J, with 21 bases between. The CDR3 runs 18 residues. From germline, CDR1 is SGHTA and CDR2 FQGTGA.

The table lists this clone with a count of one. The chain employs TRBV5-1 and TRBJ2-7, with D maybe TRBD2 (6 bases). V shed 4 bases and J shed 0 bases, with 17 bases lying between them. The length of the CDR3 is 16 residues. The germline CDR1 and CDR2 sequences are SGHRS and YFSETQ. The CDR3 nucleotides read TGCGCCAGCAGCCAAATCGTTGCGGGACCCTCCTACGAGCAGTACTTC. Protein product: CASSQIVAGPSYEQYF.

The V call is TRBV9, the J call TRBJ2-7; TRBD2 might be the D (5 bases). The CDR3 spans 15 residues. Trimming stripped 0 bases from V and 4 bases from J, with 14 bases between. The germline gives CDR1 SGDLS, CDR2 YYNGEE. This CDR3 reads CASSVGSLVPYEQYF. In DNA, the CDR3 is TGTGCCAGCAGCGTAGGTTCACTAGTTCCTTACGAGCAGTACTTC.

This clone was detected only once. This chain joins TRBV5-1 and TRBJ1-2, with 7 bases identical to TRBD1. This CDR3 is 13 amino acids long. Germline V gene lookup returns CDR1 SGHRS and CDR2 YFSETQ. Trimming took 4 bases from V and 3 from J; bases not matched to a gene: 3. The CDR3 reads CASSPQGDYGYTF. DNA of the CDR3: TGCGCCAGCAGCCCCCAGGGGGACTATGGCTACACCTTC.

The rearrangement joins TRBV15 to TRBJ1-2; D remains ambiguous. Germline V CDR1 and CDR2: LNHNV, YYDKDF (reference sequence). There are 14 residues in the CDR3. Trimming took 5 bases from V and 4 from J, leaving 14 bases between them. CDR3 nucleotide sequence: TGTGCCACCAGCCCCTTGGACCGGATCTATGGCTACACCTTC. Translated, it gives CATSPLDRIYGYTF.

The chain uses TRBV28 and TRBJ1-4, with D tentatively TRBD1 (5 bases). The CDR3 runs to 16 residues. CDR1 and CDR2 from the germline V gene are MDHEN and SYDVKM. V dropped 2 bases and J dropped 9 bases, with 19 bases sitting between them. This CDR3 reads CASSLRRVPDTQKLFF. The CDR3 DNA reads TGTGCCAGCAGTTTAAGGAGGGTACCGGACACACAAAAACTGTTTTTT.

The chain joins TRBV18 to TRBJ2-7; 7 positions match TRBD1. Germline loops: CDR1 KGHSH, CDR2 LQKENI. This CDR3 is built from 15 residues. With V trimmed by 3 bases and J by 0 bases, 5 bases remained unmatched. The CDR3: CASSPRQGSSYEQYF. The CDR3 DNA is TGTGCCAGCTCACCCCGACAGGGAAGCTCCTACGAGCAGTACTTC. Together with reference TRBV18 and TRBJ2-7, the CDR3 gives the full variable domain: NAGVMQNPRHLVRRRGQEARLRCSPMKGHSHVYWYRQLPEEGLKFMVYLQKENIIDESGMPKERFSAEFPKEGPSILRIQQVVRGDSAAYFCASSPRQGSSYEQYFGPGTRLTVT.

This clone was seen a handful of times. The chain recombines TRBV7-9 with TRBJ1-6; D is perhaps TRBD1 (6 bases). The CDR3 is 13 residues long. V was trimmed by 5 bases and J by 10 bases, leaving 12 bases between them. Germline V gene lookup returns CDR1 SEHNR and CDR2 FQNEAQ (reference sequence). The DNA for the CDR3 is TGTGCCAGCAGCGATACAGGGACCTCACCCCTCCACTTT. This codes for CASSDTGTSPLHF. The complete variable domain, with remaining parts taken from reference TRBV7-9 and TRBJ1-6, reads DTGVSQNPRHKITKRGQNVTFRCDPISEHNRLYWYRQTLGQGPEFLTYFQNEAQLEKSRLLSDRFSAERPKGSFSTLEIQRTEQGDSAMYLCASSDTGTSPLHFGNGTRLTVT.

The chain carries TRBV28 and TRBJ1-1; tentatively, D is TRBD1 (5 bases). The CDR3 extends over 15 amino acids. Germline V gene lookup returns CDR1 MDHEN and CDR2 SYDVKM. Trimming took 2 bases from V and 0 from J, leaving 10 bases between them. In DNA form, the CDR3 reads TGTGCCAGCAGTTTAGTGGGAGGGGTGAACACTGAAGCTTTCTTT. Translated: CASSLVGGVNTEAFF. The full variable domain, its missing parts supplied by reference TRBV28 and TRBJ1-1, is DVKVTQSSRYLVKRTGEKVFLECVQDMDHENMFWYRQDPGLGLRLIYFSYDVKMKEKGDIPEGYSVSREKKERFSLILESASTNQTSMYLCASSLVGGVNTEAFFGQGTRLTVV.

This chain joins TRBV25-1 and TRBJ1-6; D perhaps matches TRBD1 (5 bases). Per the germline V gene, CDR1 is MGHDK and CDR2 is SYGVNS. V was trimmed by 4 bases and J by 7 bases, leaving 11 bases between them. The CDR3 loop spans 14 amino acids. DNA for the CDR3: TGTGCCAGCAGTGTCGGGGGAGGGAATTCACCCCTCCACTTT. Its translation is CASSVGGGNSPLHF.